This paragraph covers one T cell receptor (beta chain) sequence. Researchers put TCRalpha and TCRbeta cDNA through two nested PCRs lasting approximately 16 and 9 cycles. TCRdb re-called the 5' RACE reads and shows each CDR3 protein once, DNA omitted. This sample's table reports over 110,000 distinct CDR3 sequences. This sample is part of a study of monozygotic twins with inflammatory bowel disease. The CDR3 has 15 residues. Germline CDR1 KGHDR, CDR2 SFDVKD. This sequence was found in a human donor with ulcerative colitis or Crohn's disease, or a healthy co-twin of an affected twin (not recorded which). This chain uses TRBV24-1 with TRBJ1-1; as DNA is missing, the TRBD1 call by TCRdb cannot be tested. Sequenced sample: blood. The CDR3 here is CATPELQGFDTEAFF.